These 24 T cell receptor beta chains were sequenced from one sample in a study of early T cells in non-severe SARS-CoV-2 infection (dated by TCRdb to the early 2020s). Libraries were made using 5' RACE. Sequencing used a NextSeq 500. Clones were called with MiXCR by TCRdb after fastp trimmed the public reads at Q25, and only in-frame beta chains were retained. Under each unique CDR3 protein, matching rows form one entry showing the most common genes and DNA. This sample comprises 28,000 or so distinct CDR3 sequences, 3.9% of them detected only once. About 7.5% of the sample comes from the top ten. The specimen was whole blood. The origin of the receptors is an adult who was a healthcare worker with PCR-confirmed SARS-CoV-2 infection or an uninfected control (not recorded which).

This clonotype was recorded at least ten times. This chain uses TRBV20-1 with TRBJ2-5; D gene unclear. V gave up 6 bases and J gave up 5 bases, with 16 bases separating them. The CDR3 consists of 13 residues. CDR1 is DFQATT and CDR2 is SNEGSKA in the germline V gene (reference sequence). CDR3 in DNA: TGCAGTGCGCCCGGGCCCAGAAGTGAGACCCAGTACTTC. This translates into CSAPGPRSETQYF.

The chain combines TRBV7-9 with TRBJ1-6; tentatively, D is TRBD1 (6 bases). The V and J ends lost 3 bases and 5 bases respectively, with 11 bases between them. Germline-derived CDR1 and CDR2 are SEHNR and FQNEAQ (reference sequence). The CDR3 covers 15 residues. The CDR3 sequence is CASSLIGQNNSPLHF. The CDR3 DNA reads TGTGCCAGCAGCTTGATCGGACAGAATAATTCACCCCTCCACTTT.

This clonotype has at least ten counts. The rearrangement links TRBV7-2 to TRBJ2-7; D is uncertain. This CDR3 is 17 amino acids long. The ends were cut back, 3 bases at V and 0 bases at J, with 18 bases in the middle. Germline V gives CDR1 SGHTA, CDR2 FQGNSA. CDR3 sequence: CASSLELGGWSSYEQYF. The CDR3 DNA follows: TGTGCCAGCAGCTTGGAATTGGGCGGATGGAGCTCCTACGAGCAGTACTTC.

In its sample, this clonotype was seen many times. The chain couples TRBV6-5 to TRBJ1-2; unclear D gene. Trimming pared 3 bases from V and 3 bases from J, leaving 14 bases between. The CDR3 covers 15 residues. Germline CDR1 MNHEY, CDR2 SVGAGI. The CDR3 sequence is CASSYRARGDYGYTF. The CDR3 region has the DNA TGTGCCAGCAGTTATCGGGCCAGAGGTGACTATGGCTACACCTTC.

This clonotype was detected ten times or more. The V gene is TRBV11-3, the J gene TRBJ2-5; D unclear. V was pared by 5 bases and J by 0 bases, with 4 bases between. Per the germline V gene, CDR1 is SGHNT and CDR2 is YENEEA. The CDR3 runs to 12 residues. The CDR3: CASSANQETQYF. The CDR3 nucleotides are TGTGCCAGCAGCGCCAACCAAGAGACCCAGTACTTC.

This clonotype has a count of ten or more. V gene TRBV7-2 combines with J gene TRBJ2-3, with 10 bases fitting TRBD2. CDR1 is SGHTA and CDR2 is FQGNSA in the germline V gene. The J segment lost 8 bases and the V segment lost 0 bases, leaving 11 bases of the junction unmatched. The CDR3 consists of 17 residues. The CDR3 spells CASSLALSSGSQATQYF. The CDR3 bases are TGTGCCAGCAGCTTAGCGCTGTCTAGCGGGAGTCAGGCTACGCAGTATTTT.

This clonotype was detected many times. The chain has TRBV20-1 and TRBJ2-3; D gene unclear. CDR1 is DFQATT, CDR2 SNEGSKA, per germline (reference sequence). This CDR3 has 14 residues. V was shortened by 5 bases and J by 2 bases, with 14 bases between the two germline ends. Here the CDR3 DNA reads TGCAGTGCTGGCCGTAGGCACCTCACAGATACGCAGTATTTT. The encoded protein is CSAGRRHLTDTQYF.

The table lists this clonotype with many counts. This rearrangement joins TRBV6-5 to TRBJ1-6; 7 bases agree with TRBD1. The CDR3 totals 19 residues. Germline V gene data show CDR1 as MNHEY and CDR2 as SVGAGI. With 0 bases clipped from V and 0 bases from J, the junction kept 8 bases outside the gene matches. The CDR3 sequence is CASSYSRQGLSSYNSPLHF. The CDR3 DNA follows: TGTGCCAGCAGTTACTCTAGACAGGGCCTGAGCTCCTATAATTCACCCCTCCACTTT.

This clonotype was detected many times. This sequence joins TRBV20-1 and TRBJ1-1; D is ambiguous. The V end was cut by 5 bases, the J end by 10 bases, with 5 bases between. CDR3 size: 8 residues. Germline lookup yields CDR1 DFQATT and CDR2 SNEGSKA (reference sequence). The chain's CDR3 is CSAVGAFF. The CDR3 region has the DNA TGCAGTGCTGTAGGAGCTTTCTTT.

This clonotype was detected many times. The chain couples TRBV10-3 to TRBJ2-7; D remains ambiguous. With 6 bases removed from V and 5 bases from J, the gap between germline ends came to 17 bases. The CDR3 has 14 amino acids. Germline CDR1 is ENHRY and CDR2 is SYGVKD. This chain's CDR3 is CAIREDTLGDEQYF. CDR3 sequence (DNA): TGTGCCATCAGAGAAGACACATTGGGCGACGAGCAGTACTTC.

This clonotype was found many times. The genes are TRBV13 and TRBJ2-3; 10 nucleotides align to TRBD2. Germline V CDR1 and CDR2: PRHDT, FYEKMQ (reference sequence). V trimming: 5 bases; J trimming: 2 bases; junction bases outside the gene matches: 4. This CDR3 spans 15 amino acids. The CDR3 nucleotides read TGTGCCAGCAGCGTTGGACTAGCGGCCACAGATACGCAGTATTTT. It encodes CASSVGLAATDTQYF. The full variable domain, its missing parts supplied by reference TRBV13 and TRBJ2-3, is AAGVIQSPRHLIKEKRETATLKCYPIPRHDTVYWYQQGPGQDPQFLISFYEKMQSDKGSIPDRFSAQQFSDYHSELNMSSLELGDSALYFCASSVGLAATDTQYFGPGTRLTVL.

This clonotype was detected many times. The gene calls are TRBV6-5 and TRBJ2-2, with TRBD2 identical over 11 bases. In germline, CDR1 is MNHEY, CDR2 SVGAGI. Germline trimming cut 6 bases from V and 4 bases from J; bases unmatched to any gene: 4. This CDR3 comprises 15 residues. In DNA, the CDR3 is TGTGCCAGCAGCCCCGGACTAGCGGGCACCGGGGAGCTGTTTTTT. Translation gives CASSPGLAGTGELFF.

This clonotype was picked up many times. V gene TRBV7-2 combines with J gene TRBJ2-7, with D possibly TRBD1 on 6 matching bases. The V gene lost 2 bases and the J gene lost 6 bases, with 17 bases spanning the gap. Germline assignment: CDR1 SGHTA and CDR2 FQGNSA. CDR3 length: 15 amino acids. CDR3 in amino acids: CASSLTLNRGGEQYF. The CDR3 DNA sequence: TGTGCCAGCAGCTTAACCCTAAATCGAGGGGGCGAGCAGTACTTC.

This clonotype was detected ten times or more. The chain recombines TRBV20-1 with TRBJ2-5, with D perhaps matching TRBD1 (6 bases). The germline V gene encodes CDR1 DFQATT and CDR2 SNEGSKA (reference sequence). The CDR3 contains 13 residues. V was shortened by 5 bases and J by 0 bases, with 10 bases between the two germline ends. The CDR3 loop is CSAPRDNQETQYF. The CDR3 DNA reads TGCAGTGCTCCACGGGACAACCAAGAGACCCAGTACTTC.

In this sample, this clonotype turned up a few times. One end of the junction fails to match germline, which may point to a read error. The V call is TRBV7-8, the J call TRBJ2-7; 7 bases line up with TRBD1. Germline assignment: CDR1 SGHVS and CDR2 FQNEAQ. There are 13 residues in the CDR3. CDR3 protein: CASSLEGASIHHF. CDR3 in DNA: TGTGCCAGCAGCTTAGAGGGGGCCTCGATTCACCACTTC.

This clonotype has a count of ten or more. The J gene is TRBJ2-5, the V gene TRBV10-3; 12 nucleotides line up with TRBD2. This CDR3 region has 15 residues. V lost 6 bases to trimming and J lost 3 bases; unmatched junction nucleotides: 5. Per germline, CDR1 ENHRY and CDR2 SYGVKD. The CDR3 protein is CAIRASGGAEETQYF. The CDR3 nucleotides are TGTGCCATCAGAGCTAGCGGGGGGGCAGAAGAGACCCAGTACTTC.

In this sample, this clonotype turned up a few times. The chain has TRBV29-1 and TRBJ2-3; 8 bases match TRBD2. This CDR3 has 14 amino acids. The V and J ends lost 4 bases and 5 bases, in that order; junction bases with no gene match: 8. Looked up from germline, CDR1 is SQVTM and CDR2 is ANQGSEA. CDR3 loop: CSVGSGSGIDTQYF. The CDR3 coding sequence is TGCAGCGTTGGGAGCGGGAGCGGGATAGATACGCAGTATTTT.

This clonotype was observed many times. This rearrangement joins TRBV20-1 to TRBJ2-3; no definite D call. In germline, CDR1 is DFQATT, CDR2 SNEGSKA (reference sequence). Trimming left V 2 bases short and J 7 bases short, with 22 bases between. There are 16 residues in the CDR3. CDR3 region: CSARPTGTRVLHTQYF. CDR3 bases: TGCAGTGCTAGACCCACCGGCACTCGCGTTCTACATACGCAGTATTTT.

This clonotype was detected many times. The chain is built from TRBV11-2 and TRBJ2-2; 7 nucleotides align to TRBD1. CDR1 SGHAT and CDR2 FQNNGV come from the germline V gene. The junction had 6 bases not matched to a gene; V was cut back by 5 bases and J by 0 bases. The CDR3 spans 16 residues. The CDR3 DNA is TGTGCCAGCAGCACTACAGGGGCCTCGAACACCGGGGAGCTGTTTTTT. Its protein is CASSTTGASNTGELFF.

The V and J genes are TRBV7-2 and TRBJ2-7, with a weak D call TRBD2 (6 bases). CDR3 size: 15 residues. The V gene's germline CDR1 is SGHTA and CDR2 FQGNSA. The germline V and J ends were trimmed by 3 bases and 5 bases, with 17 bases remaining between them. The CDR3 nucleotides read TGTGCCAGCAGCTTGAGGAGGGTGGGACGCCACGAGCAGTACTTC. This codes for CASSLRRVGRHEQYF.

At least ten counts were recorded for this clonotype. The CDR3 sequence: CASSLNTVRAAGEINEQFF. The CDR3 coding sequence is TGTGCCAGCAGCTTAAATACTGTCCGGGCAGCGGGGGAGATCAATGAGCAGTTCTTC. The V gene is TRBV7-3, the J gene TRBJ2-1; 8 bases fit TRBD2. Germline loops: CDR1 SGHTA, CDR2 FQGTGA. With 1 base clipped from V and 6 bases from J, the junction kept 17 bases outside the gene matches. There are 19 residues in the CDR3.

This clonotype occurred many times. The chain joins TRBV5-4 to TRBJ2-5, with 7 nucleotides matching TRBD1. Germline V lookup: CDR1 SGHNT, CDR2 YYREEE (reference sequence). Trimming took 6 bases from V and 2 from J; bases not matched to a gene: 7. CDR3 length: 14 residues. CDR3 sequence (DNA): TGTGCCAGCAAGTCCGGGACAGTTCAAGAGACCCAGTACTTC. Amino acids: CASKSGTVQETQYF.

This clonotype was found many times. This chain uses TRBV5-6 with TRBJ2-7; TRBD1 matches 8 bases. From germline, CDR1 is SGHDT and CDR2 YYEEEE. There are 12 residues in the CDR3. The V segment lost 4 bases and the J segment 6 bases; nucleotides outside the gene matches: 3. The CDR3 sequence is CASSTGQGEQYF. The CDR3 nucleotides read TGTGCCAGCAGCACCGGACAGGGCGAGCAGTACTTC. Full variable domain (outside the CDR3, taken from reference TRBV5-6 and TRBJ2-7): DAGVTQSPTHLIKTRGQQVTLRCSPKSGHDTVSWYQQALGQGPQFIFQYYEEEERQRGNFPDRFSGHQFPNYSSELNVNALLLGDSALYLCASSTGQGEQYFGPGTRLTVT.

This clonotype was seen only a few times. The rearrangement uses TRBV7-9 and TRBJ2-7; TRBD1 might be the D (5 bases). Germline CDR1 and CDR2: SEHNR and FQNEAQ (reference sequence). The CDR3 is 13 amino acids. V lost 9 bases to trimming and J lost 7 bases, with 19 bases between them. The CDR3 reads CASVLDTSGEQYF. The CDR3 nucleotides are TGTGCCAGTGTTCTGGACACTTCAGGGGAGCAGTACTTC. Full variable domain (missing parts from reference TRBV7-9 and TRBJ2-7): DTGVSQNPRHKITKRGQNVTFRCDPISEHNRLYWYRQTLGQGPEFLTYFQNEAQLEKSRLLSDRFSAERPKGSFSTLEIQRTEQGDSAMYLCASVLDTSGEQYFGPGTRLTVT.